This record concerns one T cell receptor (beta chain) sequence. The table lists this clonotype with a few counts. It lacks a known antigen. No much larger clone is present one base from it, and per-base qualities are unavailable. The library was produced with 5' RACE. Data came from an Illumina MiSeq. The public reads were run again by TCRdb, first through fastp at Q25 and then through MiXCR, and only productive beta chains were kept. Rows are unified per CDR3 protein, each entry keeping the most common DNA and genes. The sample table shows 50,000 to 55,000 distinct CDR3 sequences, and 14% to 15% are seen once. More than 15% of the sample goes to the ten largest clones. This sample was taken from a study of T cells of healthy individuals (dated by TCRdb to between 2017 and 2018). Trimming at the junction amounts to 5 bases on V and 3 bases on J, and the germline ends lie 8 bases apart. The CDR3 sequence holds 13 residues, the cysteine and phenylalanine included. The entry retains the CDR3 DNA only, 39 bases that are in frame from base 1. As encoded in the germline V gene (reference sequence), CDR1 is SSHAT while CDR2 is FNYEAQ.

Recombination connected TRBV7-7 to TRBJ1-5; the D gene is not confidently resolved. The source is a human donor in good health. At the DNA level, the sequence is TGTGCCAGCAGCACGGGCCTCAATCAGCCCCAGCATTTT. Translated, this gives CASSTGLNQPQHF.